This TCR beta chain was identified during a study of blood T cells in healthy people across ages. Points from the study as a whole: The long-lived group displayed more naive CD4+ cells, plus higher diversity, than the aged donors did.

This clonotype was counted a few times. What it binds is unknown. PCR was performed a second time for roughly 7 to 12 cycles using a sample-barcoded 5' primer and a J-beta primer mix. One entry per CDR3 protein, called by TCRdb with MiXCR from the 5' RACE reads. The sample has roughly 2 million distinct CDR3 sequences; about 49% are singletons. Extraction yielded at least 6 micrograms of total RNA per sample. Germline-derived CDR1 and CDR2 are SEHNR and FQNEAQ (reference sequence). The ends were cut back, 5 bases at V and 0 bases at J, with 10 bases in the middle. The CDR3 spans 14 residues. Sample: blood. This rearrangement joins TRBV7-9 to TRBJ2-5; no clear D gene. The TCR sequence derives from a woman in her 40s in good health. CDR3 sequence: CASSRDLYQETQYF. As DNA, the CDR3 is TGTGCCAGCAGCCGAGACCTGTACCAAGAGACCCAGTACTTC.